Reported below is one T cell receptor beta chain. Its antigen is as yet unknown. The data stem from a study of T cell responses to AZD1222 COVID-19 vaccine. Overall study findings and caveats: Repertoire collection took place solely once the T cell response had peaked. Clonal diversity was possibly underestimated, and white British individuals and females predominated among donors. Compared with day 0, the breadth and depth of the Spike-specific TCR repertoire rose significantly after two doses of AZD1222.

Sequencing was performed with immunoSEQ multiplex PCR; in TCRdb, only in-frame clones are kept and a portion is missing. This sample yields tens of thousands of clones, of which more than 80% are seen a single time; 2% to 2.5% belongs to the top ten. Sequencing was performed on peripheral blood, taken 28 days after the second AZD1222 dose. The receptor was isolated from an adult who received the AZD1222 COVID-19 vaccine.

CDR3 in DNA: TGCGCCAGCAGCCAGTGGGGGGGCACCACAGATACGCAGTATTTT. Its protein product is CASSQWGGTTDTQYF. The chain combines TRBV5-1 with TRBJ2-3; D possibly corresponds to TRBD2 (7 bases). Germline assignment: CDR1 SGHRS and CDR2 YFSETQ. V was trimmed by 4 bases and J by 2 bases, leaving 14 bases between them. CDR3 length: 15 residues.